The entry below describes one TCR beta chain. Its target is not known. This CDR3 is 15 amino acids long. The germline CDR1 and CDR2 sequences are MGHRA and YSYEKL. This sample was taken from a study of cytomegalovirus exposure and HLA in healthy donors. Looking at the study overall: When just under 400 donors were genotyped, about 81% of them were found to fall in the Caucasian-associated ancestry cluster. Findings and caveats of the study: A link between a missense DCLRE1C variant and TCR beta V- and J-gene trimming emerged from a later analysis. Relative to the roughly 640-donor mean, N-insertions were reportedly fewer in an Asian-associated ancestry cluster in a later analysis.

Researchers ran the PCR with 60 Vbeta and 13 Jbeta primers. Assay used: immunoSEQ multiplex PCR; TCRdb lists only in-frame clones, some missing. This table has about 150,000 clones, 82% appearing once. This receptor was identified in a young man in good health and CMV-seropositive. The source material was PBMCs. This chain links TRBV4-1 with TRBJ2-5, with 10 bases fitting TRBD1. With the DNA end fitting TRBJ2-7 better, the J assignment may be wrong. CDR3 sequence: CASSLTGTGAYEQYF. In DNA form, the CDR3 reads TGCGCCAGCAGCCTAACCGGGACAGGGGCCTACGAGCAGTACTTC.